Included here is one T cell receptor beta chain sequence, with context. The antigen is unknown. The data belong to a study of CD8+CD57+ T cells in acquired aplastic anemia. The V gene lost 4 bases and the J gene lost 7 bases, with 8 bases spanning the gap. Germline V CDR1 and CDR2: SGHTA, FQGNSA. The CDR3 covers 13 residues. Broader study findings: Patients and controls were found to share 25 to 35 CD8+ CDR3 sequences.

TCR beta VDJ combinations and CDR3 sequences were profiled from genomic DNA. MiXCR, run by TCRdb on the reads, gives a single entry per CDR3 protein. The sample carries approximately 190,000 distinct CDR3 sequences, 40% to 55% recorded once. Patients who underwent sequencing had shown CD8+CD57+ cell expansion by flow cytometry. No therapy had been given to the patients at the time of blood sampling. The chain joins TRBV7-2 to TRBJ1-6; D uncertain. The TCR originated in a human donor with aplastic anemia. Sequenced: sorted CD4+, CD8+, or CD8+CD57+ T cells (not recorded which) from PBMCs. The CDR3: CASSSRINSPLHF. The CDR3 DNA reads as TGTGCCAGCAGCTCGCGCATAAATTCACCCCTCCACTTT.